This T cell receptor (beta chain) was documented in a study of blood T cells in healthy people across ages. The wider study: Template switching picked up about one barcoded beta molecule for each two T cells. Notes on the study in general: Versus aged donors, long-lived donors had higher diversity and more naive CD4+ cells. Age brought a roughly linear fall in TCR beta diversity measured per million T cells.

A second roughly 6 to 12 cycle PCR used barcoded and J-beta primers. TCRdb recomputed calls from the 5' RACE reads with MiXCR, one row per CDR3 protein. The sample has about 1.8 million distinct CDR3 sequences, around 48% seen once. Between the trimmed V and J ends, which lost 2 bases and 0 bases, there was a span of 17 bases. Germline V gene sequence: CDR1 MNHNY, CDR2 SVGAGI (reference sequence). The CDR3 is made up of 17 amino acids. Around 10 milliliters of peripheral blood were drawn from each donor. To note about this clonotype: Its antigen is unidentified.

The TCR originated in a woman in her thirties or forties in good health. The V and J genes are TRBV6-6 and TRBJ2-7; maybe TRBD2 (5 bases). Sample: blood. The chain's CDR3 is CASSYGSGMRVSYEQYF. The CDR3 DNA follows: TGTGCCAGCAGTTACGGGTCGGGTATGCGGGTCTCCTACGAGCAGTACTTC.